These T cell receptor beta chains were read from a single sample in a study of blood T cells in healthy people across ages. Using its own MiXCR run on the 5' RACE reads, TCRdb lists one record per CDR3 protein. This table has about 1,600,000 distinct CDR3 sequences, approximately 40% appearing once. The specimen was blood. Every receptor here comes from a woman between 18 and 29 years old in good health. Both conserved end residues are trimmed from each CDR3. Fields, in order: V gene, CDR3 protein.

TRBV29-1,SVGGGGADQPQH
TRBV5-1,ASSLAQGGSNYGYT
TRBV3-1,ASSQLGEEQF
TRBV29-1,SVVSRGGYT
TRBV12-3/TRBV12-4,ASSLATGQSYNSPLH
TRBV6-1,ASSGGQGVQPQH
TRBV27,ASSLLAGDNEQY
TRBV12-3/TRBV12-4,ASSLQAGNLGYT
TRBV7-4,ASSSPGFGRKPTDTQY
TRBV27,ASSRWTGSEPVGANVLT
TRBV6-5,ASSLTGGFNEKLF
TRBV29-1,SVAKGLAGVETQY
TRBV12-3/TRBV12-4,ASSSTLQGKPEAF
TRBV28,ASSSWTSGGLSDTQY
TRBV6-5,ASHRARFTDTQY
TRBV4-1,ASSPQGDGYT
TRBV12-3/TRBV12-4,ASSPGQGQGDSNQPQH
TRBV5-5,ASRARQDYGYT
TRBV29-1,SVVDNFEQY
TRBV7-2,ASSIATSGYNEQY
TRBV4-1,ASSQHPEADTQY
TRBV21-1,ASSKALPGGKSTEAF
TRBV5-1,ANSFQAGGGYNEQY
TRBV5-1,ASNRGDLIFYEQY
TRBV4-2,ASKGLAGSHTDTQY
TRBV6-2/TRBV6-3,ASSYRRSTGTQY
TRBV5-1,ANWLAGADTQY
TRBV19,ASCCRSYGYT
TRBV11-3,ASSSDQTDPQY
TRBV2,ASSAQLAGGNNEQF
TRBV21-1,ASSSENIAYEQY
TRBV7-6,ASSLVRTDNEQF
TRBV6-1,AGSEYGSGADTQY
TRBV28,ASSISDRRGYGYT
TRBV12-3/TRBV12-4,ASSPTGAGNTIY
TRBV20-1,SARPLGLTDTEAF
TRBV29-1,SVERQMGAF
TRBV7-9,ASSLVASGDQETQY
TRBV2,ASSRTEIIGYGYT
TRBV3-1,ACSRGAWPTEQY
TRBV12-3/TRBV12-4,ASSSGTTRDTQY
TRBV29-1,SVRDRSDSPLH
TRBV6-1,ASSAWGGDYEQY
TRBV20-1,SADTGSGEQY
TRBV18,ASSQGEHQPQH